The 25 T cell receptor beta chains below come from one sample, sequenced in a study of T cells after yellow fever vaccination. A single record per CDR3 protein comes from TCRdb applying MiXCR to the 5' RACE reads. The sample yields 99,000 or so distinct CDR3 sequences, less than 6% seen once. The starting material was CD8+ T cells sorted from PBMCs, obtained 10 days after the yellow fever booster vaccination. The receptors originated from a man between 18 and 29 years old who received the YFV17D yellow fever vaccine.

This clonotype was observed a few times. Here the CDR3 reads CSARGAGLTYNEQFF. CDR3 coding DNA: TGCAGTGCTAGAGGGGCAGGCCTAACCTACAATGAGCAGTTCTTC. The rearrangement links TRBV20-1 to TRBJ2-1; D is ambiguous. Deletions cut 1 base from V and 2 bases from J, with 12 bases between. Germline CDR1 and CDR2: DFQATT and SNEGSKA (reference sequence). The CDR3 is 15 amino acids.

The chain combines TRBV27 with TRBJ2-7; no reliable D call. The CDR3 runs 14 residues. Trimming pared 4 bases from V and 0 bases from J, leaving 10 bases between. Germline CDR1 reads MNHEY; CDR2 reads SMNVEV (reference sequence). The CDR3 nucleotides are TGTGCCAGCAGTTCCTCCGCTAGCTCCTACGAGCAGTACGTC. It is translated as CASSSSASSYEQYV.

The table lists this clonotype with a few counts. DNA for the CDR3: TGTGCCAGCAGCTCCTTGATCAGCGGGGCGAACAATGAGCAGTTCTTC. Its translation is CASSSLISGANNEQFF. V and J are TRBV5-4 and TRBJ2-1; 7 nucleotides agree with TRBD2. The junction had 11 bases not matched to a gene; V was cut back by 3 bases and J by 5 bases. Germline V gene sequence: CDR1 SGHNT, CDR2 YYREEE (reference sequence). CDR3 length equals 16 residues.

The chain uses TRBV12-3 or TRBV12-4 and TRBJ1-5; no clear D. V lost 3 bases, J lost 0 bases, and 6 bases lay in between. There are 14 residues in the CDR3. CDR3 nucleotide sequence: TGTGCCAGCAGTTTCGCGTTTAGCAATCAGCCCCAGCATTTT. Residues: CASSFAFSNQPQHF.

V is TRBV4-1 and J is TRBJ2-3; 8 positions match TRBD2. Germline values: CDR1 MGHRA, CDR2 YSYEKL. Trimming took 0 bases from V and 6 from J; bases not matched to a gene: 5. The length of the CDR3 is 15 residues. The CDR3 sequence is CASSQERLALDTQYF. CDR3 nucleotides: TGCGCCAGCAGCCAAGAGAGACTAGCGCTTGATACGCAGTATTTT.

In its sample, this clonotype was seen many times. The CDR3 loop is CASSQDRFGAGELFF. Here the CDR3 DNA reads TGCGCCAGCAGCCAAGATCGTTTTGGGGCCGGGGAGCTGTTTTTT. This chain joins TRBV4-3 and TRBJ2-2; no reliable D call. The CDR3 runs to 15 residues. Germline values: CDR1 LGHNA, CDR2 YSLEER. The V gene lost 0 bases and the J gene lost 6 bases, with 11 bases spanning the gap.

This clonotype has only a few counts. The J gene is TRBJ1-1, the V gene TRBV11-3; D is ambiguous. Trimming took 0 bases from V and 0 from J, leaving 8 bases between them. Germline values: CDR1 SGHNT, CDR2 YENEEA. The length of the CDR3 is 15 residues. The CDR3, as DNA: TGTGCCAGCAGCTTAGATCTCCGGGTGAACACTGAAGCTTTCTTT. This gives the protein CASSLDLRVNTEAFF.

This clonotype occurred many times. V usage is TRBV5-1 and J usage is TRBJ2-1, with TRBD1 matching over 7 bases. CDR3 size: 14 residues. Trimming at V came to 0 bases and at J to 3 bases, leaving 0 bases not matched to a gene. Germline CDR1 reads SGHRS; CDR2 reads YFSETQ. This CDR3 is CASSLGQGYNEQFF. The CDR3 DNA reads as TGCGCCAGCAGCTTGGGACAGGGCTACAATGAGCAGTTCTTC.

This clonotype has a handful of counts. This CDR3 reads CASSYGPYEQYV. As DNA, the CDR3 is TGTGCCAGCAGTTACGGACCCTACGAGCAGTACGTC. The V call is TRBV6-2 or TRBV6-3, the J call TRBJ2-7, with D unclear. V shed 2 bases and J shed 2 bases, with 4 bases lying between them. Germline-derived CDR1 and CDR2 are MNHEY and SVGEGT. This CDR3 is 12 amino acids long.

This clonotype has only a few counts. V and J are TRBV19 and TRBJ2-1, with 15 nucleotides matching TRBD2. The CDR3 contains 18 residues. The ends lost 1 base at V and 6 bases at J; junction bases unmatched: 7. Germline V lookup: CDR1 LNHDA, CDR2 SQIVND (reference sequence). CDR3 residues: CASSIVGLAGGPSNEQFF. DNA of the CDR3: TGTGCCAGTAGTATAGTTGGACTAGCGGGGGGGCCCAGCAATGAGCAGTTCTTC. Supplemented by reference TRBV19 and TRBJ2-1, the full variable domain reads DGGITQSPKYLFRKEGQNVTLSCEQNLNHDAMYWYRQDPGQGLRLIYYSQIVNDFQKGDIAEGYSVSREKKESFPLTVTSAQKNPTAFYLCASSIVGLAGGPSNEQFFGPGTRLTVL.

The chain carries TRBV2 and TRBJ2-1; D is unclear. Between the trimmed V and J ends, which lost 4 bases and 10 bases, there was a span of 5 bases. The CDR3 has 10 amino acids. Germline assignment: CDR1 SNHLY and CDR2 FYNNEI. The CDR3 protein is CASSVGEQFF. In DNA form, the CDR3 reads TGTGCCAGCAGTGTGGGGGAGCAGTTCTTC.

This clonotype has at least ten counts. For the CDR3, the DNA is TGTGCCAGCAGTTTCTTGGGGCGAGGGGAACCGTACGAGCAGTACTTC. This gives the protein CASSFLGRGEPYEQYF. The genes are TRBV6-2 or TRBV6-3 and TRBJ2-7; perhaps D is TRBD1 or TRBD2 (5 bases each). The V end was cut by 4 bases, the J end by 4 bases, with 20 bases between. This CDR3 region has 16 residues. Germline CDR1 is MNHEY and CDR2 is SVGEGT.

The table lists this clonotype with a few counts. The chain couples TRBV29-1 to TRBJ2-6, with 10 bases that match TRBD1. Trimming cost V 8 bases and J 0 bases; bases outside gene matches: 7. The CDR3 sequence is 16 residues long. Germline V gives CDR1 SQVTM, CDR2 ANQGSEA. The CDR3 is CSIGQGDLSGANVLTF. CDR3 in DNA: TGCAGCATCGGACAGGGGGACCTCTCTGGGGCCAACGTCCTGACTTTC.

This clonotype was recorded a few times. The chain carries TRBV4-3 and TRBJ1-5; D call uncertain. Trimming took 8 bases from V and 0 from J, leaving 11 bases between them. The CDR3 runs 14 residues. The V gene's germline CDR1 is LGHNA and CDR2 YSLEER. As DNA, the CDR3 is TGCGCCAGCGGGATGTGGGGTAGCAATCAGCCCCAGCATTTT. This gives the protein CASGMWGSNQPQHF.

This clonotype was detected a few times. This chain connects TRBV7-9 to TRBJ2-1; D is ambiguous. CDR3 length: 12 amino acids. The germline gives CDR1 SEHNR, CDR2 FQNEAQ (reference sequence). Deletions cut 1 base from V and 5 bases from J, with 3 bases between. The CDR3 loop is CASSLVNNEQFF. The CDR3 bases are TGTGCCAGCAGCTTAGTGAACAATGAGCAGTTCTTC. The full variable domain, completed using reference TRBV7-9 and TRBJ2-1, is DTGVSQNPRHKITKRGQNVTFRCDPISEHNRLYWYRQTLGQGPEFLTYFQNEAQLEKSRLLSDRFSAERPKGSFSTLEIQRTEQGDSAMYLCASSLVNNEQFFGPGTRLTVL.

This clonotype was picked up a small number of times. The chain combines TRBV30 with TRBJ1-6; TRBD1 is a possible D gene (6 bases). There are 14 residues in the CDR3. Germline CDR1 GTSNPN, CDR2 SVGIG (reference sequence). Trimming removed 4 bases from V and 14 bases from J, with 21 bases in between. The CDR3: CAWTLPTGPGSLHF. As DNA, the CDR3 is TGTGCCTGGACTTTACCTACAGGGCCAGGATCCCTCCACTTT.

The chain links TRBV7-2 to TRBJ2-7, with D perhaps TRBD2 (7 bases). The germline gives CDR1 SGHTA, CDR2 FQGNSA. CDR3 length: 15 residues. The ends were cut back, 5 bases at V and 3 bases at J, with 17 bases in the middle. The CDR3: CASSPGHRGGYEQYV. CDR3 nucleotide sequence: TGTGCCAGCAGCCCCGGCCATAGGGGGGGCTACGAGCAGTACGTC.

This clonotype was found a few times. This rearrangement joins TRBV12-3 or TRBV12-4 to TRBJ2-3; 8 positions agree with TRBD1. The CDR3 extends over 13 amino acids. V trimming: 5 bases; J trimming: 9 bases; junction bases outside the gene matches: 7. This CDR3 reads CASSETGVGTQYF. Here the CDR3 DNA reads TGTGCCAGCAGTGAGACAGGGGTTGGAACGCAGTATTTT.

This clonotype turned up a few times. V and J are TRBV19 and TRBJ2-1, with D perhaps given as TRBD1 or TRBD2 (5 bases each). Trimming took 3 bases from V and 3 from J, leaving 9 bases between them. In germline, CDR1 is LNHDA, CDR2 SQIVND (reference sequence). The CDR3 contains 14 residues. The CDR3 coding sequence is TGTGCCAGTAGTATCGGGGACGGCTACAATGAGCAGTTCTTC. Residues: CASSIGDGYNEQFF.

In this sample, this clonotype turned up many times. The chain uses TRBV7-9 and TRBJ2-1, with TRBD2 matching over 7 bases. CDR1 is SEHNR, CDR2 FQNEAQ, per germline (reference sequence). CDR3 length: 17 amino acids. The trim removed 5 bases at V and 9 bases at J, leaving 19 bases unmatched. The chain's CDR3 is CASSPRTGTKGAGEQFF. The DNA for the CDR3 is TGTGCCAGCAGCCCGCGTACCGGGACTAAAGGAGCGGGTGAGCAGTTCTTC.

The CDR3 sequence is CASQEVQGPTYEQYF. DNA for the CDR3: TGTGCCAGCCAAGAGGTGCAGGGACCGACCTACGAGCAGTACTTC. This sequence joins TRBV3-1 and TRBJ2-7; D is tentatively TRBD1 or TRBD2 (5 bases each). This CDR3 has 15 residues. CDR1 is LGHDT, CDR2 YNNKEL, per germline (reference sequence). The germline V and J ends were trimmed by 8 bases and 2 bases, with 19 bases remaining between them.

This sequence joins TRBV20-1 and TRBJ2-6; no firm D call. This CDR3 has 13 residues. Germline CDR1 DFQATT, CDR2 SNEGSKA (reference sequence). Trimming took 8 bases from V and 1 from J, leaving 9 bases between them. CDR3 residues: CSTRPSGANVLTF. For the CDR3, the DNA is TGCAGTACCCGGCCGTCTGGGGCCAACGTCCTGACTTTC.

This clonotype was seen repeatedly, ten times or more. V usage is TRBV7-2 and J usage is TRBJ1-1; D is uncertain. The germline V and J ends were trimmed by 6 bases and 3 bases, with 17 bases remaining between them. The CDR3 loop spans 15 amino acids. The V gene's germline CDR1 is SGHTA and CDR2 FQGNSA. Here the CDR3 DNA reads TGTGCCAGCAGAATACTTTTGGGCGGGTACACTGAAGCTTTCTTT. Protein product: CASRILLGGYTEAFF.

This chain joins TRBV5-1 and TRBJ1-1, with a tentative D call TRBD1 (5 bases). Germline CDR1 reads SGHRS; CDR2 reads YFSETQ. V shed 4 bases and J shed 0 bases, with 13 bases lying between them. The CDR3 spans 15 residues. CDR3 nucleotide sequence: TGCGCCAGCAGCATGTACAGGACCATGAACACTGAAGCTTTCTTT. This sequence encodes CASSMYRTMNTEAFF.

This clonotype has at least ten counts. The DNA for the CDR3 is TGTGCCAGCAGCCCCACAGGGAACACCGGGGAGCTGTTTTTT. Protein sequence: CASSPTGNTGELFF. V is TRBV3-1 and J is TRBJ2-2, with D perhaps TRBD1 (5 bases). The V gene's germline CDR1 is LGHDT and CDR2 YNNKEL (reference sequence). The germline V and J ends were trimmed by 4 bases and 1 base, with 7 bases remaining between them. This CDR3 has 14 residues.